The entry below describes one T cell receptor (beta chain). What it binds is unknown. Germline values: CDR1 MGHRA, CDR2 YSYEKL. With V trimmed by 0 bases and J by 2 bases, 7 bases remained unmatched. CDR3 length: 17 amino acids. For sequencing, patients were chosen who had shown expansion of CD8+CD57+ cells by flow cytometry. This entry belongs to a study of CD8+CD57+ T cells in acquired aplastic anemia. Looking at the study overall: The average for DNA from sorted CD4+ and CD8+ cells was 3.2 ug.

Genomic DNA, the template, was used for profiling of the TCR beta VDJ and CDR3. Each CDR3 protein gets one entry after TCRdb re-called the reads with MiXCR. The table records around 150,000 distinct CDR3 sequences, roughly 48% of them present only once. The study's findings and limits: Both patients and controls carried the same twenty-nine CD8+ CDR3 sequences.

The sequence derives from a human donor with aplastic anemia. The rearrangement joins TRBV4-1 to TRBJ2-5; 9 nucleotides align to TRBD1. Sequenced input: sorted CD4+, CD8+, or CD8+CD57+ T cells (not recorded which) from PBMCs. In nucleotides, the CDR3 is TGCGCCAGCAGCCAAGACCCACAGGGGGCCCAACAAGAGACCCAGTACTTC. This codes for CASSQDPQGAQQETQYF.